These T cell receptor beta chains were read from a single sample in a study of cytomegalovirus exposure and HLA in healthy donors. Method: immunoSEQ multiplex PCR; TCRdb's copy keeps in-frame clones and lacks some. The sample lists 210,000 or so clones, 60% to 80% occurring once. The sample was PBMCs. The receptor source for this set is a man aged 18 to 29 in good health and CMV-seronegative. The CDR3 runs from the conserved cysteine through the conserved F or W. Fields, in order: J gene, V gene, D gene, clone size, CDR3 DNA, CDR3 protein. The D gene is left open where the match is weak. Expanded clones get a size class; other rows say once, few or many, or leave the size out.

TRBJ2-3 | TRBV7-3 | . | . | TGTGCCAGCAGCTTAATTTCGACAGATACGCAGTATTTT | CASSLISTDTQYF
TRBJ2-1 | TRBV5-1 | . | . | TGCGCCAGCAGCTTGGGTGGGGGGTCCGACAATGAGCAGTTCTTC | CASSLGGGSDNEQFF
TRBJ2-3 | TRBV5-1 | . | . | TGCGCCAGCTCCGCGGCGGACGGGAGAACAGATACGCAGTATTTT | CASSAADGRTDTQYF
TRBJ2-7 | TRBV6-1 | . | few | TGTGCCAGCAGCGGTTTGAGGAGCAGCTACGAGCAGTACTTC | CASSGLRSSYEQYF
TRBJ2-7 | TRBV11-2 | TRBD2 | . | TGTGCCAGCAGCTTGGCGGGGGGGACAGTCTCCTACGAGCAGTACTTC | CASSLAGGTVSYEQYF
TRBJ2-5 | TRBV7-2 | TRBD2 | . | TGTGCCAGCAGCTCTGGGGGGGTTACAGAGACCCAGTACTTC | CASSSGGVTETQYF
TRBJ2-7 | TRBV30 | . | . | TGTGCCTGGATGTCTCTGGCTGGCGGGAACTACGAGCAGTACTTC | CAWMSLAGGNYEQYF
TRBJ2-3 | TRBV7-8 | . | . | TGTGCCAGCATCCAAAAGGGAGTTAACACAGATACGCAGTATTTT | CASIQKGVNTDTQYF
TRBJ2-5 | TRBV5-1 | . | once | TGCGCCAGCAGGGGGACACCTCAAGAGACCCAGTACTTC | CASRGTPQETQYF
TRBJ1-1 | TRBV27 | TRBD1 | once | TGTGCCAGCAGCCAACAGGGGGCGCGAACTGAAGCTTTCTTT | CASSQQGARTEAFF
TRBJ2-2 | TRBV7-6 | . | . | TGTGCCAGCAGCTGGACTACCGGGGAGCTGTTTTTT | CASSWTTGELFF
TRBJ2-5 | TRBV2 | TRBD1 | . | TGTGCCAGCAGTACGGACAGGTTTGAGACCCAGTACTTC | CASSTDRFETQYF
TRBJ1-2 | TRBV4-2 | TRBD1 | . | TGTGCCAGCAGCCTCCTTGGACAGGGATATGGCTACACCTTC | CASSLLGQGYGYTF
TRBJ1-3 | TRBV30 | . | . | TGTGCCCTAACCGGTGGAAACACCATATATTTT | CALTGGNTIYF
TRBJ2-7 | TRBV11-3 | . | . | TGTGCCAGCAGTGAGGGATCCTACGAGCAGTACTTC | CASSEGSYEQYF
TRBJ2-3 | TRBV19 | TRBD1 | . | TGTGCCAGTAGTGCCCTACCGGGACAGGGGGCGAAAGATACGCAGTATTTT | CASSALPGQGAKDTQYF
TRBJ2-1 | TRBV4-3 | TRBD1 | . | TGCGCCAGCAGCCGAGACGGGACAGGGGGTGATGAGCAGTTCTTC | CASSRDGTGGDEQFF
TRBJ1-2 | TRBV28 | . | . | TGTGCCAGCAGTTCGACAGACCTCTATGGCTACACCTTC | CASSSTDLYGYTF
TRBJ2-7 | TRBV6-1 | . | . | TGTGCCAGCAGTCGCGGGACAGCCTCCTACGAGCAGTACTTC | CASSRGTASYEQYF
TRBJ1-5 | TRBV6-5 | . | once | TGTGCCAGCAGTTACTTGGGGGCAAATCAGCCCCAGCATTTT | CASSYLGANQPQHF
TRBJ2-1 | TRBV7-2 | TRBD2 | . | TGTGCCAGCAGCTTTCGGCTAGCGGGAGAGTCGCTAGGCAATGAGCAGTTCTTC | CASSFRLAGESLGNEQFF
TRBJ2-6 | TRBV7-9 | . | once | TGTTCCAGCAGCCCGGGCAACGTCCTGACTTTC | CSSSPGNVLTF
TRBJ1-2 | TRBV4-3 | TRBD1 | . | TGCGCCAGCAGCCAAGATTGGGACAGGCCCTACTATGGCTACACCTTC | CASSQDWDRPYYGYTF
TRBJ1-6 | TRBV7-2 | TRBD1 | . | TGTGCCAGCAGCTTGACAGGGCTACTACGTGATTCACCCCTCCACTTT | CASSLTGLLRDSPLHF
TRBJ2-3 | TRBV18 | . | . | TGTGCCAGCTCACCTCAGACAGATACGCAGTATTTT | CASSPQTDTQYF
TRBJ2-7 | TRBV7-9 | TRBD1 | once | TGTGCCAGCAGCTTAGAAGGACAGGGATACGAGCAGTACTTC | CASSLEGQGYEQYF
TRBJ2-2 | TRBV5-1 | . | . | TGCGCCAGCAGCTTGGACAGGGGGGGTCACGGGGAGCTGTTTTTT | CASSLDRGGHGELFF
TRBJ2-5 | TRBV10-3 | TRBD2 | . | TGTGCCATCAGCAGCGGGGGGGCGAGGGAGACCCAGTACTTC | CAISSGGARETQYF
TRBJ1-2 | TRBV4-3 | . | few | TGCGCCAGCAGCCAAGAGGTCCGGAGTGCAGTGGAGGGCGGCTACACCTTC | CASSQEVRSAVEGGYTF
TRBJ2-1 | TRBV6-5 | TRBD2 | . | TGTGCCAGCAGTTACAGGAGCGGGAGGGGACAGAATGAGCAGTTCTTC | CASSYRSGRGQNEQFF
TRBJ2-7 | TRBV10-3 | TRBD2 | few | TGTGCCATCAGTGAAGCAGCGGGGCTCTACGAGCAGTACTTC | CAISEAAGLYEQYF
TRBJ1-5 | TRBV30 | TRBD1 | . | TGTGCCTGGGGGGACAGGGGGTTCGATCAGCCCCAGCATTTT | CAWGDRGFDQPQHF
TRBJ1-2 | TRBV2 | TRBD1 | . | TGTGCCAGCAGTGGGACAGGGGACTTTGGCTACACCTTC | CASSGTGDFGYTF
TRBJ2-1 | TRBV25-1 | TRBD2 | . | TGTGCCAGCAGTGAATCCGGACTAGCGGTCTACAATGAGCAGTTCTTC | CASSESGLAVYNEQFF
TRBJ1-3 | TRBV30 | . | . | TGTGCCTGGAGACCGACAAGTTCTGGAAACACCATATATTTT | CAWRPTSSGNTIYF
TRBJ1-4 | TRBV28 | . | . | TGTGCCAGCCATCCCAGGGGAGAAAAACTGTTTTTT | CASHPRGEKLFF
TRBJ1-2 | TRBV10-1 | . | . | TGCGCCAGCAGTAGACAGAACTATGGCTACACCTTC | CASSRQNYGYTF
TRBJ2-3 | TRBV18 | . | . | TGTGCCAGCTCACCGGGGCACGAATGGGATACGCAGTATTTT | CASSPGHEWDTQYF
TRBJ2-7 | TRBV5-1 | TRBD1 | once | TGCGCCAGCAGCCCTGTGTGGACAGGGCACTACGAGCAGTACTTC | CASSPVWTGHYEQYF
TRBJ1-4 | TRBV6-1 | . | few | TGTGCCAGCAGTGACGCTACAGGTTTACATGAAAAACTGTTTTTT | CASSDATGLHEKLFF
TRBJ2-7 | TRBV28 | TRBD2 | . | TGTGCCAGCAGTTTTGCCGGGACTAGCGTCCTATTTTACGAGCAGTACTTC | CASSFAGTSVLFYEQYF